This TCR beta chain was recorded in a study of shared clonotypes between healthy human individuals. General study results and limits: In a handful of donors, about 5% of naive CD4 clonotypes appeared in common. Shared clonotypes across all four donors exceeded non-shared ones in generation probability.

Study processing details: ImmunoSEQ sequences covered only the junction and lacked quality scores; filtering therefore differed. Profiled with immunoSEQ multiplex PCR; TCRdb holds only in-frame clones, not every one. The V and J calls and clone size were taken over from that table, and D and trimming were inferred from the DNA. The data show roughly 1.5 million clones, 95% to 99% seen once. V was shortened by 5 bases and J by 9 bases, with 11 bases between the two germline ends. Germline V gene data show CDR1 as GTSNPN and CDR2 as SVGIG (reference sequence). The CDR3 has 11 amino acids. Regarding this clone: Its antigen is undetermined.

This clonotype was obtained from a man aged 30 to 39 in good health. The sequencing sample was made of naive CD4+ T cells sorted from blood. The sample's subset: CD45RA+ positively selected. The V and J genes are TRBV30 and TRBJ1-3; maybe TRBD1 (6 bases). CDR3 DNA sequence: TGTGCCTGGGTACAGGGTGGCACCATATATTTT. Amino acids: CAWVQGGTIYF.